A single sample gave rise to the 5 T cell receptor beta chains below, sequenced in a study of blood T cell repertoires in COVID-19. The data were produced by immunoSEQ multiplex PCR, yet TCRdb's version contains in-frame clones alone and is incomplete. The sample records about 140,000 clones, approximately 82% being singletons. Sequencing was performed on peripheral blood. The receptor source for this set is a human donor in a cohort sampled during active COVID-19.

V gene TRBV18 combines with J gene TRBJ1-4; a possible D gene is TRBD1 (5 bases). Trimming left V 3 bases short and J 4 bases short, with 12 bases between. CDR1 and CDR2 from the germline V gene are KGHSH and LQKENI. The CDR3 loop spans 15 amino acids. This CDR3 reads CASSPRGGSNEKLFF. CDR3 DNA: TGTGCCAGCTCACCTCGGGGGGGAAGTAATGAAAAACTGTTTTTT.

The rearrangement joins TRBV18 to TRBJ2-3; TRBD2 aligns across 9 bases. The V gene's germline CDR1 is KGHSH and CDR2 LQKENI. V lost 2 bases and J lost 2; bases outside the gene matches: 8. The CDR3 totals 17 residues. CDR3 DNA: TGTGCCAGCTCACCAGAGAGCGGGAGGACCGACACAGATACGCAGTATTTT. This codes for CASSPESGRTDTDTQYF.

This sequence joins TRBV3-1 (or the pseudogene TRBV3-2) and TRBJ2-1; 9 nucleotides agree with TRBD2. Per germline, CDR1 LGHDT and CDR2 YNNKEL (reference sequence). V lost 8 bases, J lost 6 bases, and 11 bases stayed unmatched. There are 15 residues in the CDR3. Here the CDR3 reads CASAEAGGGLNEQFF. As DNA, the CDR3 is TGTGCCAGCGCGGAGGCGGGAGGGGGGCTCAATGAGCAGTTCTTC.

The table lists this clone with a count of one. The chain is built from TRBV9 and TRBJ2-7; TRBD2 matches at 12 bases. The germline CDR1 and CDR2 sequences are SGDLS and YYNGEE. CDR3 length equals 14 residues. Unmatched junction bases numbered 2, after V lost 3 bases and J lost 4 bases. CDR3 loop: CASSGLAGGYEQYF. DNA of the CDR3: TGTGCCAGCAGCGGGCTAGCGGGAGGGTACGAGCAGTACTTC. Variable domain in full (rest from reference TRBV9 and TRBJ2-7): DSGVTQTPKHLITATGQRVTLRCSPRSGDLSVYWYQQSLDQGLQFLIQYYNGEERAKGNILERFSAQQFPDLHSELNLSSLELGDSALYFCASSGLAGGYEQYFGPGTRLTVT.

The chain combines TRBV4-1 with TRBJ1-5; D is perhaps TRBD1 (5 bases). CDR3 length: 16 residues. Germline CDR1 reads MGHRA; CDR2 reads YSYEKL. Trimming took 0 bases from V and 3 from J, leaving 12 bases between them. Written as DNA, the CDR3 is TGCGCCAGCAGCCAAGATGTGAAAGGGGTCAATCAGCCCCAGCATTTT. Protein product: CASSQDVKGVNQPQHF.